These 32 T cell receptor beta chains came from one sample sequenced in a study of blood T cells in healthy people across ages. Then a second PCR, running roughly 7 to 11 cycles, was carried out with a sample-barcoded 5' primer and a J-beta primer mix. TCRdb reprocessed the 5' RACE reads via MiXCR and lists one record per CDR3 protein. Of 1.5 million to 2 million distinct CDR3 sequences listed, over 25% are singletons. Sequenced sample: blood. All receptors come from a woman aged 30 to 39 in good health.

V gene TRBV29-1 combines with J gene TRBJ2-1; 9 bases fit TRBD2. Germline CDR1 reads SQVTM; CDR2 reads ANQGSEA. V shed 6 bases, J shed 6 bases, and the junction held 9 bases outside the gene matches. The CDR3 has 14 residues. CDR3 in amino acids: CSVGRGGGANEQFF. The CDR3 nucleotides are TGCAGCGTGGGGCGAGGCGGGGGGGCCAATGAGCAGTTCTTC.

This clonotype occurred a few times. The chain recombines TRBV24-1 with TRBJ1-5, with unresolved D. The germline V and J ends were trimmed by 4 bases and 3 bases, with 6 bases remaining between them. Germline CDR1 KGHDR, CDR2 SFDVKD. CDR3 length equals 13 residues. The CDR3 DNA reads TGTGCCACCAGTGACCTATACAATCAGCCCCAGCATTTT. The encoded protein is CATSDLYNQPQHF.

V is TRBV20-1 and J is TRBJ2-3; 12 bases are a match to TRBD2. This CDR3 contains 18 residues. Looked up from germline, CDR1 is DFQATT and CDR2 is SNEGSKA (reference sequence). The J segment lost 1 base and the V segment lost 2 bases, leaving 10 bases of the junction unmatched. CDR3 amino acids: CSARPGLAGLGGTDTQYF. CDR3 DNA: TGCAGTGCTAGACCTGGACTAGCGGGGCTTGGTGGCACAGATACGCAGTATTTT.

This clonotype came up a few times. The CDR3 DNA reads TGTGCCAGCAGCTTACTGGCGGGAGGTCCGAAGACCCAGTACTTC. It codes for CASSLLAGGPKTQYF. The V and J genes are TRBV7-2 and TRBJ2-5; 8 bases are shared with TRBD2. Germline V gene sequence: CDR1 SGHTA, CDR2 FQGNSA. The CDR3 covers 15 residues. J gave up 6 bases and V 2 bases, and 8 bases lay outside the gene matches.

The V gene is TRBV10-2, the J gene TRBJ1-3; no clear D gene. The length of the CDR3 is 16 residues. The germline CDR1 and CDR2 sequences are WSHSY and SAAADI. V was shortened by 0 bases and J by 0 bases, with 9 bases between the two germline ends. CDR3 loop: CASSESIGASGNTIYF. Written as DNA, the CDR3 is TGCGCCAGCAGTGAGTCGATCGGTGCCTCTGGAAACACCATATATTTT.

This clonotype was detected a few times. This sequence joins TRBV28 and TRBJ1-4; a weak D match, TRBD1 (6 bases). The CDR3 runs to 15 residues. CDR1 is MDHEN and CDR2 is SYDVKM in the germline V gene. Trimming removed 6 bases at V and 4 bases at J, with 15 bases between. CDR3 sequence: CASSLRQAFNEKLFF. CDR3 DNA: TGTGCCAGCAGCCTTAGACAGGCCTTTAATGAAAAACTGTTTTTT. Full variable domain (rest looked up from reference TRBV28 and TRBJ1-4): DVKVTQSSRYLVKRTGEKVFLECVQDMDHENMFWYRQDPGLGLRLIYFSYDVKMKEKGDIPEGYSVSREKKERFSLILESASTNQTSMYLCASSLRQAFNEKLFFGSGTQLSVL.

The chain carries TRBV3-1 and TRBJ1-2, with D perhaps matching TRBD1 (6 bases). Per the germline V gene, CDR1 is LGHDT and CDR2 is YNNKEL (reference sequence). This CDR3 is 13 amino acids long. Trimming shortened V by 1 base and J by 6 bases, and 9 bases separated the two germline ends. The CDR3: CASSQAQGHGYTF. CDR3 sequence (DNA): TGTGCCAGCAGCCAAGCACAGGGACATGGCTACACCTTC.

This clonotype occurred many times. The rearrangement links TRBV2 to TRBJ1-2, with TRBD1 matching 9 bases. The V gene end was trimmed by 4 bases and the J gene end by 7 bases; junction bases not matched to a gene: 7. This CDR3 spans 14 amino acids. Germline V gene data show CDR1 as SNHLY and CDR2 as FYNNEI. The CDR3 reads CASSARTGDGGYTF. In DNA, the CDR3 is TGTGCCAGCAGTGCTCGGACAGGGGACGGTGGCTACACCTTC.

The chain carries TRBV7-6 and TRBJ2-1; 9 bases align to TRBD2. CDR1 is SGHVS and CDR2 is FNYEAQ in the germline V gene. There are 15 residues in the CDR3. V lost 0 bases, J lost 8 bases, and 5 bases stayed unmatched. The DNA for the CDR3 is TGTGCCAGCAGCTTAGCGGGGACTAGCTTCGATGAGCAGTTCTTC. Protein sequence: CASSLAGTSFDEQFF.

The rearrangement links TRBV11-2 to TRBJ1-1, with D possibly being TRBD1 (6 bases). V lost 5 bases, J lost 4 bases, and 20 bases lay in between. The CDR3 sequence is 16 residues long. Germline V gene lookup returns CDR1 SGHAT and CDR2 FQNNGV. The CDR3 is CASSADGGLRGTEAFF. In nucleotides, the CDR3 is TGTGCCAGCAGCGCGGATGGGGGGCTGAGGGGCACTGAAGCTTTCTTT.

This clonotype was detected only a few times. The chain employs TRBV12-3 or TRBV12-4 and TRBJ1-1; no definite D call. V was pared by 1 base and J by 5 bases, with 11 bases between. This CDR3 has 14 amino acids. CDR3 in amino acids: CASSLERRRTEAFF. The CDR3 DNA reads as TGTGCCAGCAGTTTAGAGAGGCGCCGTACTGAAGCTTTCTTT.

DNA for the CDR3: TGTGCCTGGAGTGTAGGGGGTTTGGCGACGGAGGGCTACACCTTC. Translated, it gives CAWSVGGLATEGYTF. The rearrangement links TRBV30 to TRBJ1-2; weak D call: TRBD1 (6 bases). V was trimmed by 0 bases and J by 8 bases, leaving 19 bases between them. Germline CDR1 is GTSNPN and CDR2 is SVGIG (reference sequence). The CDR3 totals 15 residues.

This clonotype has only a few counts. The V and J genes are TRBV15 and TRBJ1-1; 8 bases align to TRBD1. After removal of 1 base from V and 5 bases from J, the junction contained 6 bases not matched to a gene. The V gene's germline CDR1 is LNHNV and CDR2 YYDKDF (reference sequence). The CDR3 contains 15 residues. Here the CDR3 reads CATSRGNRGRTEAFF. The CDR3 bases are TGTGCCACCAGCAGAGGAAACAGGGGGAGGACTGAAGCTTTCTTT. Supplemented by reference TRBV15 and TRBJ1-1, the full variable domain reads DAMVIQNPRYQVTQFGKPVTLSCSQTLNHNVMYWYQQKSSQAPKLLFHYYDKDFNNEADTPDNFQSRRPNTSFCFLDIRSPGLGDTAMYLCATSRGNRGRTEAFFGQGTRLTVV.

The genes are TRBV2 and TRBJ1-5; possibly TRBD1 for D (6 bases). Deletions cut 8 bases from V and 7 bases from J, with 15 bases between. Germline V lookup: CDR1 SNHLY, CDR2 FYNNEI. The CDR3 runs 13 residues. For the CDR3, the DNA is TGTGCCAGCGAGGAACAGGGACGCCAGCCCCAGCATTTT. Translated: CASEEQGRQPQHF.

The rearrangement links TRBV12-3 or TRBV12-4 to TRBJ1-6; the match to TRBD1 covers 9 bases. The CDR3 covers 13 residues. The J segment lost 11 bases and the V segment lost 3 bases, leaving 2 bases of the junction unmatched. CDR3 loop: CASSLDRGAPLHF. The CDR3 DNA sequence: TGTGCCAGCAGTTTGGACAGGGGTGCACCCCTCCACTTT.

With regard to this clonotype: A read error may be the cause here, since a much bigger clone is one base away. The chain uses TRBV10-3 and TRBJ2-7; D gene uncertain. CDR3 size: 13 residues. Trimming removed 6 bases at V and 2 bases at J, with 11 bases between. CDR1 is ENHRY and CDR2 is SYGVKD in the germline V gene. CDR3 in DNA: TGTGCCATCAGGGGCGTTGACACCTACGAGCAGTACTTC. This translates into CAIRGVDTYEQYF.

Turning to this clonotype: Germline and junction disagree at one end, which may indicate a read error. The chain carries TRBV5-1 and TRBJ2-7, with D possibly being TRBD1 (5 bases). CDR1 and CDR2 from the germline V gene are SGHRS and YFSETQ. This CDR3 contains 13 residues. CDR3 in amino acids: CVSTKGIGYEQYF. The CDR3, as DNA: TGCGTCAGCACCAAGGGGATCGGCTACGAGCAGTACTTC.

This clonotype was seen repeatedly, ten times or more. The CDR3: CASTTGRGEETQYF. The CDR3 nucleotides are TGTGCCAGCACCACTGGGAGAGGGGAGGAGACCCAGTACTTC. The rearrangement joins TRBV12-3 or TRBV12-4 to TRBJ2-5; D possibly matches TRBD1 or TRBD2 (5 bases each). This CDR3 contains 14 residues. With 7 bases removed from V and 5 bases from J, the gap between germline ends came to 17 bases.

The rearrangement joins TRBV7-9 to TRBJ2-2; 9 nucleotides align to TRBD1. The V gene's germline CDR1 is SEHNR and CDR2 FQNEAQ (reference sequence). Unmatched junction bases numbered 3, after V lost 4 bases and J lost 3 bases. The CDR3 has 15 residues. The CDR3 protein is CASSSRQGDTGELFF. The CDR3 coding sequence is TGTGCCAGCAGCTCCCGACAGGGGGACACCGGGGAGCTGTTTTTT.

The chain carries TRBV5-1 and TRBJ2-2; D ambiguous. Trimming took off 4 bases at V and 6 bases at J, with 10 bases between the two ends. The germline CDR1 and CDR2 sequences are SGHRS and YFSETQ. This CDR3 has 13 residues. CDR3 loop: CASSPPGPGELFF. CDR3 sequence (DNA): TGCGCCAGCAGCCCCCCGGGTCCCGGGGAGCTGTTTTTT.

As DNA, the CDR3 is TGTGCCAGCAGTTTGATACAGGGGGACACTGAAGCTTTCTTT. Translation gives CASSLIQGDTEAFF. V is TRBV28 and J is TRBJ1-1; the match to TRBD1 covers 8 bases. Germline V gives CDR1 MDHEN, CDR2 SYDVKM. The length of the CDR3 is 14 residues. V lost 3 bases, J lost 3 bases, and 3 bases stayed unmatched. Variable domain in full (rest from reference TRBV28 and TRBJ1-1): DVKVTQSSRYLVKRTGEKVFLECVQDMDHENMFWYRQDPGLGLRLIYFSYDVKMKEKGDIPEGYSVSREKKERFSLILESASTNQTSMYLCASSLIQGDTEAFFGQGTRLTVV.

This clonotype was recorded at least ten times. The chain has TRBV7-9 and TRBJ2-1; TRBD2 is a possible D gene (5 bases). Germline CDR1 is SEHNR and CDR2 is FQNEAQ (reference sequence). The length of the CDR3 is 12 residues. Trimming stripped 6 bases from V and 7 bases from J, with 10 bases between. The CDR3 loop reads CASSDTGNEQFF. In DNA form, the CDR3 reads TGTGCCAGCAGTGACACGGGGAATGAGCAGTTCTTC.

In this sample, this clonotype turned up a few times. The V call is TRBV7-6, the J call TRBJ1-4; D gene ambiguous. In germline, CDR1 is SGHVS, CDR2 FNYEAQ. Trimming removed 5 bases from V and 7 bases from J, with 17 bases in between. This CDR3 is 15 amino acids long. The CDR3: CASSPNSWGGEKLFF. The CDR3 DNA reads TGTGCCAGCAGCCCAAATAGCTGGGGTGGTGAAAAACTGTTTTTT.

This clonotype came up once. One end of the junction fails to match germline, which may point to a read error. The V call is TRBV30, the J call TRBJ1-5; TRBD1 aligns across 7 bases. Germline values: CDR1 GTSNPN, CDR2 SVGIG (reference sequence). The CDR3 loop spans 14 amino acids. For the CDR3, the DNA is TGTGCCTGGAGTCAGGGGGATAGCAATCAGCCCCGGCATTTT. Its protein product is CAWSQGDSNQPRHF.

Comments on this clonotype: No conserved phenylalanine or tryptophan is present at the end of the CDR3, so a read error is the likely explanation. The rearrangement uses TRBV2 and TRBJ1-6; weak D call: TRBD1 (6 bases). V lost 9 bases and J 0 bases, leaving 12 bases between the germline ends. Germline loops: CDR1 SNHLY, CDR2 FYNNEI. This CDR3 has 15 amino acids. CDR3 nucleotides: TGTGCCAGGGGAGGGGGGAGCTCCTATAATTCACCCCTCCACGTT. Translated: CARGGGSSYNSPLHV.

The sample holds many counts of this clonotype. This chain connects TRBV20-1 to TRBJ2-5; D call uncertain. The V gene's germline CDR1 is DFQATT and CDR2 SNEGSKA (reference sequence). Trimming took 6 bases from V and 4 from J, leaving 12 bases between them. CDR3 length: 12 amino acids. CDR3 sequence: CSAGVGGETQYF. The CDR3 coding sequence is TGCAGTGCCGGAGTCGGTGGAGAGACCCAGTACTTC.

This chain uses TRBV14 with TRBJ2-1; D perhaps matches TRBD2 (6 bases). The V and J ends lost 0 bases and 10 bases respectively, with 16 bases between them. There are 15 residues in the CDR3. Germline-derived CDR1 and CDR2 are SGHDN and FVKESK. The CDR3 sequence: CASSQEGGLWREQFF. CDR3 DNA: TGTGCCAGCAGCCAAGAAGGAGGGTTATGGCGGGAGCAGTTCTTC.

The table lists this clonotype with a few counts. The V call is TRBV15, the J call TRBJ1-3; D unclear. The CDR3 has 15 amino acids. The V gene's germline CDR1 is LNHNV and CDR2 YYDKDF (reference sequence). V was clipped by 2 bases and J by 2 bases, with 10 bases between them. The CDR3 here is CATSRQDGAGNTIYF. In DNA, the CDR3 is TGTGCCACCAGCAGACAAGACGGGGCTGGAAACACCATATATTTT.

The gene calls are TRBV7-9 and TRBJ2-3; TRBD1 matches 12 bases. Germline-derived CDR1 and CDR2 are SEHNR and FQNEAQ (reference sequence). This CDR3 contains 16 residues. With 5 bases clipped from V and 6 bases from J, the junction kept 9 bases outside the gene matches. The CDR3 region has the DNA TGTGCCAGCAGCCCTAGGGACAGGGGGCTTATTGATACGCAGTATTTT. It codes for CASSPRDRGLIDTQYF.

The rearrangement uses TRBV7-2 and TRBJ2-6; D gene ambiguous. The V and J ends lost 7 bases and 1 base respectively, with 8 bases between them. Germline CDR1 is SGHTA and CDR2 is FQGNSA. The CDR3 is made up of 14 amino acids. CDR3 bases: TGTGCCAGCAAATCCATATCTGGGGCCAACGTCCTGACTTTC. Encoded protein: CASKSISGANVLTF. Drawing the rest from reference TRBV7-2 and TRBJ2-6, the complete variable domain is GAGVSQSPSNKVTEKGKDVELRCDPISGHTALYWYRQSLGQGLEFLIYFQGNSAPDKSGLPSDRFSAERTGGSVSTLTIQRTQQEDSAVYLCASKSISGANVLTFGAGSRLTVL.

The CDR3 here is CASSLGFAATGANVLTF. DNA of the CDR3: TGTGCCAGCAGCTTAGGATTCGCCGCGACTGGGGCCAACGTCCTGACTTTC. The chain combines TRBV7-9 with TRBJ2-6, with D hard to call. V was cut by 1 base and J by 2 bases, with 12 bases left in between. The CDR3 runs to 17 residues. Germline values: CDR1 SEHNR, CDR2 FQNEAQ (reference sequence).

This clonotype was observed a single time. One end of the junction varies from germline; a read error may be responsible. CDR3 DNA: TGTGCCATCAGCGAGTCGGACAGGGGTAAAGAGACCCGGTACTTC. This encodes CAISESDRGKETRYF. This chain joins TRBV10-3 and TRBJ2-4; 9 nucleotides agree with TRBD1. Germline CDR1 reads ENHRY; CDR2 reads SYGVKD. The CDR3 extends over 15 amino acids.